This record looks at one T cell receptor beta chain sequence and its context. Its antigen is unidentified. Blood CD8+ and CD4+ T cells underwent high-throughput TCR beta sequencing. The data stem from a study of CD8 T cells in Susac syndrome. Study-level points and caveats: Clonal expansion involving Susac CD8+ cells peaked in TEMRA cells and active patients. The study recognized that the number of individuals in its TCR sequencing and HLA analysis was relatively small.

Reverse transcription used 0.5 to 1 ug RNA and random hexamers. TCR beta CDR3 was amplified by immunoSEQ multiplex PCR. This amplification extended across 54 Vbeta and 13 Jbeta segments. TCRdb recomputed calls from the immunoSEQ multiplex PCR reads with MiXCR, one row per CDR3 protein. The sample contains some 130,000 distinct CDR3 sequences, 95% of which appear only once. V was shortened by 6 bases and J by 0 bases, with 12 bases between the two germline ends. The V gene's germline CDR1 is SGHTA and CDR2 FQGTGA. The CDR3 consists of 15 residues. The chain joins TRBV7-3 to TRBJ2-1, with no clear D. The sequenced material came from CD8+ T cells from PBMCs. This TCR derives from a human donor with Susac syndrome. This CDR3 is CASRKLPSSYNEQFF. CDR3 bases: TGTGCCAGCAGAAAGTTACCTAGCTCCTACAATGAGCAGTTCTTC.